This TCR beta chain emerged from a study of quantifying T cell responses using KT2 cells. Background on the study: cDNA was made from DNase-treated RNA using alpha and beta constant primers. The second PCR ran as a qPCR until a predetermined fluorescence threshold was reached. The T4 ligation step was estimated to exceed 8% efficiency under optimum conditions.

KT2, a clone with a known TCR, was spiked into unfractionated PBMC. This clonotype occurred many times. Germline V gene sequence: CDR1 MNHEY, CDR2 SMNVEV (reference sequence). Between the trimmed V and J ends, which lost 2 bases and 0 bases, there was a span of 9 bases. This CDR3 is 15 amino acids long. The cDNA 3' end received a ligated oligonucleotide with a UMI. The first PCR ran approximately 4 cycles with an equimolar RC1.1 and RC1.2 beta primer mix. Separate processing of TCR alpha and beta chains began at the second PCR. Each CDR3 protein gets one entry after TCRdb re-called the UMI-ligation and nested PCR reads with MiXCR. The data contain some 50,000 distinct CDR3 sequences, around a tenth of them singletons.

Material for sequencing was PBMCs spiked with cells of the T cell clone KT2. The receptor comes from a human donor. The genes are TRBV27 and TRBJ2-3; D is unresolved. Here the CDR3 reads CASSLRKDSTDTQYF. CDR3 nucleotide sequence: TGTGCCAGCAGTTTACGTAAGGACAGCACAGATACGCAGTATTTT.